These T cell receptor beta chains were read from a single sample in a study of blood T cells in healthy people across ages. Using its own MiXCR run on the 5' RACE reads, TCRdb lists one record per CDR3 protein. The table shows about 730,000 distinct CDR3 sequences, with roughly 43% occurring only once. Sequenced: blood. The source of these receptors is a woman aged 60-75 years in good health. Each CDR3 is given with its conserved first and last residue. The D gene is left open where the match is weak. Clone size is shown for a subset of rows, as once, few, many or a class of expanded clone.

J gene | clone size | CDR3 length | V gene | D gene | CDR3 protein | CDR3 DNA
TRBJ2-7 | - | 16 | TRBV5-1 | - | CASSLVTGKTSYEQYF | TGCGCCAGCAGCTTGGTCACAGGGAAAACCTCCTACGAGCAGTACTTC
TRBJ2-7 | few | 11 | TRBV19 | - | CASSPGTAQYF | TGTGCCAGTAGCCCCGGGACGGCGCAGTACTTC
TRBJ2-3 | - | 15 | TRBV27 | TRBD2 | CASSLFGTSPDTQYF | TGTGCCAGCAGTTTGTTCGGGACTAGTCCAGATACGCAGTATTTT
TRBJ1-4 | few | 17 | TRBV20-1 | TRBD1 | CSGMARGRVVTNEKLFF | TGCAGTGGGATGGCCAGGGGGCGAGTTGTAACTAATGAAAAACTGTTTTTT
TRBJ2-5 | many | 10 | TRBV29-1 | TRBD1 | CSVETGGEYF | TGCAGCGTTGAGACAGGGGGGGAGTACTTC
TRBJ2-3 | - | 17 | TRBV20-1 | TRBD2 | CSARDGNGGGISGTQYF | TGCAGTGCTAGAGATGGGAATGGCGGGGGGATATCTGGTACGCAGTATTTT
TRBJ1-2 | few | 13 | TRBV20-1 | - | CSASLGTDYGYTF | TGCAGTGCTAGTCTTGGGACGGACTATGGCTACACCTTC
TRBJ2-1 | few | 15 | TRBV7-9 | TRBD2 | CASSLRTSGRNEQFF | TGTGCCAGCAGCTTGAGGACTAGCGGGAGGAATGAGCAGTTCTTC
TRBJ1-3 | few | 15 | TRBV5-1 | - | CASSLVGTDGNTIYF | TGCGCCAGCAGCTTGGTTGGGACGGACGGAAACACCATATATTTT
TRBJ2-2 | - | 14 | TRBV29-1 | - | CSAGRAQSTGELFF | TGCAGCGCAGGACGGGCCCAGAGCACCGGGGAGCTGTTTTTT
TRBJ2-5 | - | 17 | TRBV27 | - | CASHQDRLYTFLRGQYF | TGTGCCAGCCACCAAGACAGGCTCTACACCTTTCTACGAGGGCAGTACTTC
TRBJ2-5 | many | 14 | TRBV20-1 | TRBD2 | CSARDSGGAKTQYF | TGCAGTGCTAGAGATAGCGGGGGGGCGAAGACCCAGTACTTC
TRBJ2-3 | - | 13 | TRBV6-1 | - | CATELGAADTQYF | TGTGCCACCGAGCTAGGGGCTGCAGATACGCAGTATTTT
TRBJ1-2 | - | 12 | TRBV7-9 | - | CASPTTADGYTF | TGTGCCAGCCCAACGACTGCGGATGGCTACACCTTC
TRBJ2-5 | many | 11 | TRBV29-1 | TRBD1 | CSGLTGETQYF | TGCAGCGGCTTGACAGGGGAGACCCAGTACTTC
TRBJ1-2 | - | 14 | TRBV20-1 | TRBD1 | CSARETGGYYGYTF | TGCAGTGCTAGAGAGACAGGGGGTTACTATGGCTACACCTTC
TRBJ2-1 | few | 14 | TRBV20-1 | TRBD2 | CSVLELAGHNEQFF | TGCAGCGTGCTAGAGCTAGCGGGGCACAATGAGCAGTTCTTC
TRBJ2-1 | few | 14 | TRBV24-1 | TRBD2 | CATRESGSVGEQFF | TGTGCCACCAGGGAAAGCGGGAGCGTAGGTGAGCAGTTCTTC
TRBJ2-1 | - | 14 | TRBV12-3/TRBV12-4 | - | CASSSRAPYNEQFF | TGTGCCAGCAGTTCCCGGGCCCCTTACAATGAGCAGTTCTTC
TRBJ1-2 | - | 15 | TRBV25-1 | - | CASSDSGAVYYGYTF | TGTGCCAGCAGTGATTCAGGGGCGGTCTACTATGGCTACACCTTC
TRBJ2-2 | - | 12 | TRBV20-1 | - | CSAPQGAGELFF | TGCAGTGCTCCACAGGGTGCCGGGGAGCTGTTTTTT
TRBJ2-7 | - | 16 | TRBV28 | TRBD2 | CAHSESGRDRLHEQYF | TGTGCCCATTCCGAATCAGGGAGGGATAGACTACACGAGCAGTACTTC
TRBJ2-5 | few | 13 | TRBV7-2 | - | CASSWSTRETQYF | TGTGCCAGCAGCTGGAGTACCCGGGAGACCCAGTACTTC
TRBJ1-6 | few | 15 | TRBV12-3/TRBV12-4 | - | CASNQGEAYNSPLHF | TGTGCCAGCAATCAAGGGGAGGCCTATAATTCACCCCTCCACTTT
TRBJ2-3 | - | 14 | TRBV7-2 | - | CASSLDLRTDTQYF | TGTGCCAGCAGCTTAGACCTCCGCACAGATACGCAGTATTTT
TRBJ1-2 | - | 14 | TRBV13 | - | CASRRRAINYGYTF | TGTGCCAGCAGGAGACGGGCTATCAACTATGGCTACACCTTC
TRBJ1-4 | - | 14 | TRBV5-5 | TRBD1 | CASTNRDSNEKLFF | TGTGCCAGCACCAACCGGGACAGTAATGAAAAACTGTTTTTT
TRBJ2-1 | few | 15 | TRBV11-2 | TRBD2 | CASSLRAGRDNEQFF | TGTGCCAGCAGCTTGCGGGCAGGGAGGGACAATGAGCAGTTCTTC
TRBJ2-2 | - | 16 | TRBV7-2 | - | CASSLARRGGPGELFF | TGTGCCAGCAGCTTAGCGAGGAGAGGGGGGCCCGGGGAGCTGTTTTTT